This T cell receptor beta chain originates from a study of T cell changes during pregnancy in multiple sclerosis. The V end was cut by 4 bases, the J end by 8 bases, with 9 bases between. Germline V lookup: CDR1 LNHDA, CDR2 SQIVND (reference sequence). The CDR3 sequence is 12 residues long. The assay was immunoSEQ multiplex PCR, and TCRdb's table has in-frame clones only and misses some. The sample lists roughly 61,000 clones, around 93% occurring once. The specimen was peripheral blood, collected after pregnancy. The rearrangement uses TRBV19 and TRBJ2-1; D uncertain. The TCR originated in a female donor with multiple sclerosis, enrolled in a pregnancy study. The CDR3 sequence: CASSTVSYEQFF. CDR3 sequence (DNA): TGTGCCAGTAGTACAGTTTCCTATGAGCAGTTCTTC.